This TCR beta chain came from a study of blood T cell repertoires in COVID-19. Study members were between roughly 18 and 100 years old and lived in 20 to 25 US regions. The table came from immunoSEQ multiplex PCR; TCRdb's copy has only in-frame clones and leaves some out. This table has 350,000 to 500,000 clones, over 75% appearing once. The TCR comes from a woman aged 18-29 years who had been exposed to COVID-19. Specimen: PBMCs or T cells enriched from blood (not recorded which).

CDR3 DNA: TGTGCCAGCAGTTCCCCGGACGGGAGCTCCTACGAGCAGTACTTC. Translation: CASSSPDGSSYEQYF. The chain employs TRBV6-5 and TRBJ2-7; D perhaps matches TRBD2 (6 bases). CDR3 size: 15 residues. V lost 4 bases to trimming and J lost 0 bases, with 13 bases between them. Per the germline V gene, CDR1 is MNHEY and CDR2 is SVGAGI.